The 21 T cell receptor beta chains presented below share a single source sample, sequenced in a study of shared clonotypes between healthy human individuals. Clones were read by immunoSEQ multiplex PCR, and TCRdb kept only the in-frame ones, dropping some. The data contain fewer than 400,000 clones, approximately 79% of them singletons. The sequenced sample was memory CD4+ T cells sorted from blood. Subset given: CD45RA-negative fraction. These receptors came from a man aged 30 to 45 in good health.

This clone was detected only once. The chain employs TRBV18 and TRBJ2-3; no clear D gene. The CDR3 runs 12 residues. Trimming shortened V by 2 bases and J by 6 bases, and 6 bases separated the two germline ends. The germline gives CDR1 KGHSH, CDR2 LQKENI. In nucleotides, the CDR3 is TGTGCCAGCTCACCAATAGGGGATACGCAGTATTTT. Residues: CASSPIGDTQYF.

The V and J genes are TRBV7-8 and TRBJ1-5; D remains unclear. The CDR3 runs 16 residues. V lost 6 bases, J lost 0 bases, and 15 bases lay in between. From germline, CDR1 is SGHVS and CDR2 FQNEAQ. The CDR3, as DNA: TGTGCCAGCAGTTCAAGTGACGGGGATAGCAATCAGCCCCAGCATTTT. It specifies CASSSSDGDSNQPQHF.

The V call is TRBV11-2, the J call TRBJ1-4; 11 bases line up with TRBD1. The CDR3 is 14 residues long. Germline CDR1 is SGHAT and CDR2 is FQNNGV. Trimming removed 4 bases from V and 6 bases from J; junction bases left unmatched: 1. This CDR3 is CASSWGQGDEKLFF. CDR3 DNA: TGTGCCAGCAGCTGGGGACAGGGGGATGAAAAACTGTTTTTT.

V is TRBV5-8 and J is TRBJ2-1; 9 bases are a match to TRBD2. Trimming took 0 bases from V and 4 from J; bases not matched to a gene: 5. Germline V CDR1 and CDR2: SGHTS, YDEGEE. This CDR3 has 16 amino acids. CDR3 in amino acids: CASSLGLADYYNEQFF. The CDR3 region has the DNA TGTGCCAGCAGCTTGGGACTAGCGGATTATTACAATGAGCAGTTCTTC.

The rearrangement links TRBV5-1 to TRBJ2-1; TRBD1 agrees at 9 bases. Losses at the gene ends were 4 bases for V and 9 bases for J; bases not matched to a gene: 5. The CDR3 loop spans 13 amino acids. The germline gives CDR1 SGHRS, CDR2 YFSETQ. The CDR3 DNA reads TGCGCCAGCAGCCCGGACAGGGGAGTTGAGCAGTTCTTC. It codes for CASSPDRGVEQFF.

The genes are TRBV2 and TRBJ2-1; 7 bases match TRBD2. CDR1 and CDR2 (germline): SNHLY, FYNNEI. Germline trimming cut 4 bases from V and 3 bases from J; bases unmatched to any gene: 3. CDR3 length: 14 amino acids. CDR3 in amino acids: CASSVSGIYNEQFF. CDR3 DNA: TGTGCCAGCAGTGTAAGCGGGATCTACAATGAGCAGTTCTTC.

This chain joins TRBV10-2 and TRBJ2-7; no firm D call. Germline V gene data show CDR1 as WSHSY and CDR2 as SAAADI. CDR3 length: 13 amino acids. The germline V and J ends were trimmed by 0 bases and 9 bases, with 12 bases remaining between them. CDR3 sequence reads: CASSESKGHGQYF. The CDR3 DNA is TGCGCCAGCAGTGAGTCGAAAGGGCACGGGCAGTACTTC.

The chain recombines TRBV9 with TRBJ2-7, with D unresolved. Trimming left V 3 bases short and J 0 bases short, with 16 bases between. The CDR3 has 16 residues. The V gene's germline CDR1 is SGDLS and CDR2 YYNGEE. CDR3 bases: TGTGCCAGCAGCGCAGATCTAGGGTCGAGCTCCTACGAGCAGTACTTC. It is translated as CASSADLGSSSYEQYF.

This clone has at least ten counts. Written as DNA, the CDR3 is TGTGCCAGTAGTATAGATGGGGGCGGAACTACCTACGAGCAGTACTTC. This sequence encodes CASSIDGGGTTYEQYF. The rearrangement links TRBV19 to TRBJ2-7; TRBD1 might be the D (6 bases). The germline gives CDR1 LNHDA, CDR2 SQIVND (reference sequence). V shed 0 bases and J shed 2 bases, with 14 bases lying between them. The CDR3 spans 16 residues.

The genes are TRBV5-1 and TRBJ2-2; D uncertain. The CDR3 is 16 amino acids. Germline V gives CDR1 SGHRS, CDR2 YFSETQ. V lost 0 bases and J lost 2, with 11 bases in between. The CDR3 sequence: CASSLGGSLNTGELFF. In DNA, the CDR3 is TGCGCCAGCAGCTTGGGGGGTAGCCTCAACACCGGGGAGCTGTTTTTT.

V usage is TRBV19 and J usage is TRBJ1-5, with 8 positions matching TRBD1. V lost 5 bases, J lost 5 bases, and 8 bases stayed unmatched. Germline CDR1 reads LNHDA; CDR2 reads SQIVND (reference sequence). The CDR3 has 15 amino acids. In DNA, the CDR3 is TGTGCCAGTAGTTTGGACAGGGACGCATATCAGCCCCAGCATTTT. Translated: CASSLDRDAYQPQHF.

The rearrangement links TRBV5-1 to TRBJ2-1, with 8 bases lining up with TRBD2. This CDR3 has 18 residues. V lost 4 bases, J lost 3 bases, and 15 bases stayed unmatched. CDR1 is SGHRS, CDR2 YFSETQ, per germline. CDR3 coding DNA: TGCGCCAGCAGCCTAAAGAGAGAGCCGGGACTAGACTACAATGAGCAGTTCTTC. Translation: CASSLKREPGLDYNEQFF.

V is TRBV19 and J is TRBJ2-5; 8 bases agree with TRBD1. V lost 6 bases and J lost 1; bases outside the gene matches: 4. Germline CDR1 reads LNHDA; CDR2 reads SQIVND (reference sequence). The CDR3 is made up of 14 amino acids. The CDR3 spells CASSLGQGQETQYF. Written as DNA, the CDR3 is TGTGCCAGTAGCCTCGGACAGGGCCAAGAGACCCAGTACTTC.

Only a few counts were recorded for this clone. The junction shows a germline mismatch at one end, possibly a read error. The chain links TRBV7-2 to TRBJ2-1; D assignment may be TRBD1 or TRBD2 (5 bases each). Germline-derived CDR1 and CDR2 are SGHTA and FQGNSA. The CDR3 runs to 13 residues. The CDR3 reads CASSLVAGTAGLF. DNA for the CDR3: TGTGCCAGCAGCCTCGTTGCCGGGACCGCAGGGCTCTTC.

CDR3 nucleotides: TGTGCCAGCAGTCCTGCGGGACAGGAGTTTACAAACGAGCAGTACTTC. Translation gives CASSPAGQEFTNEQYF. V is TRBV28 and J is TRBJ2-7; 8 bases line up with TRBD1. Germline trimming cut 5 bases from V and 5 bases from J; bases unmatched to any gene: 14. The CDR3 is made up of 16 amino acids. The germline V gene encodes CDR1 MDHEN and CDR2 SYDVKM.

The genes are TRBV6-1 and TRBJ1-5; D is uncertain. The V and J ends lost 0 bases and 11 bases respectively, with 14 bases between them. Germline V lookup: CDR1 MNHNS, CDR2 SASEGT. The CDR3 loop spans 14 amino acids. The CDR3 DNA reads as TGTGCCAGCAGTGAAGCGCGGGTTACTCGGACCCAGCATTTT. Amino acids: CASSEARVTRTQHF.

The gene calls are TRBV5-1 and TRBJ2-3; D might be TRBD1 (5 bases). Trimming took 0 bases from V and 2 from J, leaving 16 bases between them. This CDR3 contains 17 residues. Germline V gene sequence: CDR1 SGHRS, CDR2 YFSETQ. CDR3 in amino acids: CASSLELQVGATDTQYF. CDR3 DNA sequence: TGCGCCAGCAGCTTGGAATTACAGGTAGGGGCCACAGATACGCAGTATTTT.

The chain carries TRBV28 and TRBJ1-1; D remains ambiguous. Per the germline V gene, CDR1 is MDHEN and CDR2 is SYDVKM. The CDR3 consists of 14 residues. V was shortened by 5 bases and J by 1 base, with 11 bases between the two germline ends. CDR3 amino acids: CASSPRSANTEAFF. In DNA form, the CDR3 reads TGTGCCAGCAGTCCAAGGTCAGCGAACACTGAAGCTTTCTTT.

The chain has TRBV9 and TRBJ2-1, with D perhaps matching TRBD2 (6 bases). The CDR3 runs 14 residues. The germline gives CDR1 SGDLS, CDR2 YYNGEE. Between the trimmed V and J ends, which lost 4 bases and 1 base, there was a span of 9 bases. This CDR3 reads CASSSRGSYNEQFF. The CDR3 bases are TGTGCCAGCAGCTCTCGGGGGTCCTACAATGAGCAGTTCTTC. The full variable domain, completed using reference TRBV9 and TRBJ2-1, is DSGVTQTPKHLITATGQRVTLRCSPRSGDLSVYWYQQSLDQGLQFLIQYYNGEERAKGNILERFSAQQFPDLHSELNLSSLELGDSALYFCASSSRGSYNEQFFGPGTRLTVL.

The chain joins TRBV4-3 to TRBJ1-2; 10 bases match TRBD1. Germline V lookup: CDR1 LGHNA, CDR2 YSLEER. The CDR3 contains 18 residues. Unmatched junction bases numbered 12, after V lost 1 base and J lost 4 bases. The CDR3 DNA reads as TGCGCCAGCAGCCAAGGACTAAGTGGGGACAGGGGAGTCTATGGCTACACCTTC. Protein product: CASSQGLSGDRGVYGYTF.

CDR3 in amino acids: CASRLHKGDTQYF. CDR3 sequence (DNA): TGTGCCAGCAGACTCCACAAGGGCGATACGCAGTATTTT. The chain carries TRBV6-5 and TRBJ2-3; D call uncertain. This CDR3 has 13 residues. The ends were cut back, 6 bases at V and 6 bases at J, with 13 bases in the middle. Germline lookup yields CDR1 MNHEY and CDR2 SVGAGI.